These T cell receptor beta chains were read from a single sample in a study of blood T cells in healthy people across ages. Each CDR3 protein gets one entry after TCRdb re-called the 5' RACE reads with MiXCR. Here the sample spans hundreds of thousands of distinct CDR3 sequences, 45% to 65% being singletons. Sequencing was carried out using blood. The receptors were gathered from a man aged 60 to 69 in good health. Each CDR3 is given with its conserved first and last residue. The order of the fields is J gene, D gene, V gene, clone size, CDR3 protein, CDR3 DNA. D genes are given only for firm matches. The size field is filled for only some rows; it gives once, few, many or a size class.

j_call: TRBJ2-7
d_call: TRBD2
v_call: TRBV7-2
clone_size: NA
cdr3_aa: CASSLASGADYEQYF
cdr3_nt: TGTGCCAGCAGCTTAGCAAGCGGGGCGGACTACGAGCAGTACTTC

j_call: TRBJ2-7
d_call: NA
v_call: TRBV5-5
clone_size: NA
cdr3_aa: CASSLAVGGYEQYF
cdr3_nt: TGTGCCAGCAGCTTGGCCGTTGGGGGCTACGAGCAGTACTTC

j_call: TRBJ2-7
d_call: TRBD1
v_call: TRBV20-1
clone_size: NA
cdr3_aa: CSATGTATYEQYF
cdr3_nt: TGCAGTGCGACCGGGACAGCGACCTACGAGCAGTACTTC

j_call: TRBJ2-7
d_call: TRBD2
v_call: TRBV20-1
clone_size: NA
cdr3_aa: CSARVIGRASYEQYF
cdr3_nt: TGCAGTGCTAGAGTAATTGGGAGGGCCTCCTACGAGCAGTACTTC

j_call: TRBJ1-1
d_call: NA
v_call: TRBV4-2
clone_size: few
cdr3_aa: CASRRPDRNTEAFF
cdr3_nt: TGTGCCAGCAGAAGGCCCGACCGGAACACTGAAGCTTTCTTT

j_call: TRBJ2-4
d_call: TRBD2
v_call: TRBV4-1
clone_size: NA
cdr3_aa: CASSQEMLAGTLAKNIQYF
cdr3_nt: TGCGCCAGTAGCCAAGAAATGCTAGCGGGGACTCTAGCCAAAAACATTCAGTACTTC

j_call: TRBJ2-5
d_call: NA
v_call: TRBV4-2
clone_size: NA
cdr3_aa: CASSQDKETQYF
cdr3_nt: TGTGCCAGCAGCCAAGACAAGGAGACCCAGTACTTC

j_call: TRBJ1-2
d_call: NA
v_call: TRBV6-5
clone_size: once
cdr3_aa: CATNPLWGNYGYTF
cdr3_nt: TGTGCCACCAACCCCCTATGGGGGAACTATGGCTACACCTTC

j_call: TRBJ2-5
d_call: NA
v_call: TRBV6-5
clone_size: NA
cdr3_aa: CASRQGGDYSGQYF
cdr3_nt: TGTGCCAGCCGTCAAGGGGGGGACTACTCGGGGCAGTACTTC

j_call: TRBJ2-5
d_call: TRBD1
v_call: TRBV18
clone_size: NA
cdr3_aa: CASTTRTGGETQYF
cdr3_nt: TGTGCCAGCACGACAAGGACAGGGGGTGAGACCCAGTACTTC

j_call: TRBJ2-2
d_call: TRBD2
v_call: TRBV7-7
clone_size: NA
cdr3_aa: CASSTSGGANTGELFF
cdr3_nt: TGTGCCAGCAGCACTAGCGGGGGGGCGAACACCGGGGAGCTGTTTTTT